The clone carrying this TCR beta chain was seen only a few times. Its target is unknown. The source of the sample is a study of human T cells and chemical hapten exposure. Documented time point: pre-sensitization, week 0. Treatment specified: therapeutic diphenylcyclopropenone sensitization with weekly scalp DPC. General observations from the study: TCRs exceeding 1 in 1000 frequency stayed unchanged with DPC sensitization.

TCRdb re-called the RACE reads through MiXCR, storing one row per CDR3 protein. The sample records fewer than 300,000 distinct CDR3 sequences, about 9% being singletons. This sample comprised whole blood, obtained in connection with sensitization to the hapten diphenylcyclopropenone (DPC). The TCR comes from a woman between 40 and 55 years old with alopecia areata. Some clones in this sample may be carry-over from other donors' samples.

DNA of the CDR3: TGTGCCAGCAGTTACTCGACTAGCGGGAGGGCCTGGGCCCAAGAGACCCAGTACTTC. Amino acid sequence: CASSYSTSGRAWAQETQYF. This chain joins TRBV6-2 or TRBV6-3 and TRBJ2-5; 14 bases align to TRBD2. The germline CDR1 and CDR2 sequences are MNHEY and SVGEGT. The CDR3 runs to 19 residues. With 0 bases clipped from V and 1 base from J, the junction kept 7 bases outside the gene matches.